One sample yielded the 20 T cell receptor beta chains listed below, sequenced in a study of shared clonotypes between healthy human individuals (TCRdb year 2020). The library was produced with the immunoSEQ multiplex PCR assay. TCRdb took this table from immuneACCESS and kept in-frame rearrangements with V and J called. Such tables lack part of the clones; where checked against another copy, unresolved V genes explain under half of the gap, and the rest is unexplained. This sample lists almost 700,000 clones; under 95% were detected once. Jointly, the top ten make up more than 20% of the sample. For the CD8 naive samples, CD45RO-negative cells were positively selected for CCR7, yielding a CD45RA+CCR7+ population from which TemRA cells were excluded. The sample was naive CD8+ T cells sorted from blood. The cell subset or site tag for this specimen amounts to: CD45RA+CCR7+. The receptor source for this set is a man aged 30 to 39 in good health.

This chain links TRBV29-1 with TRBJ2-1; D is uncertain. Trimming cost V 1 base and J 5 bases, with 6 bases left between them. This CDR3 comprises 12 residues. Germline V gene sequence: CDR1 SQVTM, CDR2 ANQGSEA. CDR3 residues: CSVEVGNNEQFF. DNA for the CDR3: TGCAGCGTTGAAGTTGGCAACAATGAGCAGTTCTTC.

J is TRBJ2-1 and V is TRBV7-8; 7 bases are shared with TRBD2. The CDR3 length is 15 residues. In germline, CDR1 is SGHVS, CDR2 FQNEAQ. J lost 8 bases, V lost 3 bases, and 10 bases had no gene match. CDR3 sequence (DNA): TGTGCCAGCAGCTTTTTTGGGAGGGCCGTCGATGAGCAGTTCTTC. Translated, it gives CASSFFGRAVDEQFF.

The CDR3 nucleotides are TGTGCCAGTACAGAGTACGGGGGGCAAGAGACCCAGTACTTC. As protein: CASTEYGGQETQYF. The J gene is TRBJ2-5, the V gene TRBV19; 7 positions agree with TRBD2. CDR3 length: 14 amino acids. Germline lookup yields CDR1 LNHDA and CDR2 SQIVND (reference sequence). With V trimmed by 7 bases and J by 2 bases, 7 bases remained unmatched.

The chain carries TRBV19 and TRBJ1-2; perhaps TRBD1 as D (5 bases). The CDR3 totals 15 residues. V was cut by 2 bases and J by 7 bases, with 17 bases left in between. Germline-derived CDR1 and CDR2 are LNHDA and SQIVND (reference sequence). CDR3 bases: TGTGCCAGTAGTATATTATTGTCCACAGGATCTGGCTACACCTTC. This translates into CASSILLSTGSGYTF.

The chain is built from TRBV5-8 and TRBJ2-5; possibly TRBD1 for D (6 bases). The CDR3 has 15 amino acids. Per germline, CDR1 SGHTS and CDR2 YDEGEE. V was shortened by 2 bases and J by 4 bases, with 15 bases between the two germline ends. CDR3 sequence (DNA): TGTGCCAGCAGCTTTCAACACAGGGATTCAGAGACCCAGTACTTC. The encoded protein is CASSFQHRDSETQYF.

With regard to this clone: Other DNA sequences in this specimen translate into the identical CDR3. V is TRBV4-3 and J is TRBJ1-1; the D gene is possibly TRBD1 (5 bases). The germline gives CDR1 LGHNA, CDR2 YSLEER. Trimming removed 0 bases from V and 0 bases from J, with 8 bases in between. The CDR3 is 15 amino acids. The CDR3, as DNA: TGCGCCAGCAGCCAAGATGGGGGTGTGAACACTGAAGCTTTCTTT. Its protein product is CASSQDGGVNTEAFF.

The CDR3 DNA sequence: TGTGCCAGCAGCTTAGCAGGGGCGTATCAGCCCCAGCATTTT. Its protein product is CASSLAGAYQPQHF. The chain has TRBV7-9 and TRBJ1-5, with D perhaps matching TRBD1 (5 bases). The CDR3 runs 14 residues. V was cut by 0 bases and J by 5 bases, with 8 bases left in between. Germline-derived CDR1 and CDR2 are SEHNR and FQNEAQ (reference sequence).

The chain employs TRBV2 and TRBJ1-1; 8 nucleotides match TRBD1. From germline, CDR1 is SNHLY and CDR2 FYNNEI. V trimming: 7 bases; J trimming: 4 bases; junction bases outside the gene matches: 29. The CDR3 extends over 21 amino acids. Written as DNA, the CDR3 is TGTGCCAGCATGGGTAGTCGAGACTTTGTAGGGATGCAGGGGGCCCCCACTGAAGCTTTCTTT. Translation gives CASMGSRDFVGMQGAPTEAFF.

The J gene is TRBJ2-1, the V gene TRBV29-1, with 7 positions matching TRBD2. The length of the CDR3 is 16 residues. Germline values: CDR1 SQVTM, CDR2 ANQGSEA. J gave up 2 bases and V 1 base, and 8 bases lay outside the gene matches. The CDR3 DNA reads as TGCAGCGTTGAAGGCCTAGGCGGGAGCCCCTACAATGAGCAGTTCTTC. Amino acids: CSVEGLGGSPYNEQFF.

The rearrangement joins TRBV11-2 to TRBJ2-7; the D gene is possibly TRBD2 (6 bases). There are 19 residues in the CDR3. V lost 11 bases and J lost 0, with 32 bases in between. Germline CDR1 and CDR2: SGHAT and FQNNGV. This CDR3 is CAPDPSFRVAASCSYEQYF. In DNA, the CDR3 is TGTGCCCCAGACCCCTCCTTTAGGGTAGCGGCCAGTTGCTCCTACGAGCAGTACTTC. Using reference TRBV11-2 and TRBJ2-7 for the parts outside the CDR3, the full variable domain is EAGVAQSPRYKIIEKRQSVAFWCNPISGHATLYWYQQILGQGPKLLIQFQNNGVVDDSQLPKDRFSAERLKGVDSTLKIQPAKLEDSAVYLCAPDPSFRVAASCSYEQYFGPGTRLTVT.

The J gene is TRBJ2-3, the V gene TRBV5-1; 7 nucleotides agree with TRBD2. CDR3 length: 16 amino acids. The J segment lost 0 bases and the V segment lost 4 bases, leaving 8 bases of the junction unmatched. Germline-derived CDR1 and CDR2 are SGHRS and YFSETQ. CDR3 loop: CASSTWAGASTDTQYF. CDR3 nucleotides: TGCGCCAGCAGCACGTGGGCGGGAGCGAGCACAGATACGCAGTATTTT.

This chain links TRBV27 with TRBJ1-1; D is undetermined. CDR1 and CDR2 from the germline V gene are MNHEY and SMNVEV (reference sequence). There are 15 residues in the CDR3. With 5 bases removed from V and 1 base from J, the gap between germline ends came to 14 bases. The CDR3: CASSPPLASNTEAFF. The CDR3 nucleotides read TGTGCCAGCAGTCCTCCCTTGGCCTCGAACACTGAAGCTTTCTTT.

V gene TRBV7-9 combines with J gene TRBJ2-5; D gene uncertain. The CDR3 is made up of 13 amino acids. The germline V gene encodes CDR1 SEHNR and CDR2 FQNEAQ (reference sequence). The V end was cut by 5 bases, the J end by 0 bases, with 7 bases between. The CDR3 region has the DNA TGTGCCAGCAGCCCAGCCTACCAAGAGACCCAGTACTTC. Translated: CASSPAYQETQYF.

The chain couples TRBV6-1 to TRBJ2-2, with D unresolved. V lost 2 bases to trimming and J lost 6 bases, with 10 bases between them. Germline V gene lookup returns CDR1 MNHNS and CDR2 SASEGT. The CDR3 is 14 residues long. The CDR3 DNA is TGTGCCAGCAGTGAACTCCGGGCCCCCGGGGAGCTGTTTTTT. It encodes CASSELRAPGELFF.

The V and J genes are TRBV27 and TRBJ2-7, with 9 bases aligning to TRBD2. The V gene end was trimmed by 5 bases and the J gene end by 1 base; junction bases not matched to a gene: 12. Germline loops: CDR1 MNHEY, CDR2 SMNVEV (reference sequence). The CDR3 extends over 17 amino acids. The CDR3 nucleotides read TGTGCCAGCAGTACCCGTTGGGTAGCGGGAGAATCCTACGAGCAGTACTTC. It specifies CASSTRWVAGESYEQYF.

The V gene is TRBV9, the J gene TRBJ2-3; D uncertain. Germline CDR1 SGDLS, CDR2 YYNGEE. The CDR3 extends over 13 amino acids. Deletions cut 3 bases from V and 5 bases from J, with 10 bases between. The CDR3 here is CASSDHVIDTQYF. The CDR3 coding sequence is TGTGCCAGCAGCGACCATGTGATAGATACGCAGTATTTT.

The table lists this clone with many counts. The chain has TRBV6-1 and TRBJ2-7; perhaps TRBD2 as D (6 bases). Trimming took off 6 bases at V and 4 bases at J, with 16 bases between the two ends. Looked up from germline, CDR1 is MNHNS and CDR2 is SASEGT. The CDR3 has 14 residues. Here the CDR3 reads CASSLTREFYEQYF. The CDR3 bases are TGTGCCAGCAGCTTAACCCGGGAGTTTTACGAGCAGTACTTC.

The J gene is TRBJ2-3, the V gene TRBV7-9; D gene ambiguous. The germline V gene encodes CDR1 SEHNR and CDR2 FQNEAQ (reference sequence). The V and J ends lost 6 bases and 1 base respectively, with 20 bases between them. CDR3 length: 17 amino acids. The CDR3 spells CASSGPSDEKGTDTQYF. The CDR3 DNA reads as TGTGCCAGCAGTGGACCGAGCGACGAAAAAGGCACAGATACGCAGTATTTT. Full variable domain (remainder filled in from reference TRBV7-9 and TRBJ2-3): DTGVSQNPRHKITKRGQNVTFRCDPISEHNRLYWYRQTLGQGPEFLTYFQNEAQLEKSRLLSDRFSAERPKGSFSTLEIQRTEQGDSAMYLCASSGPSDEKGTDTQYFGPGTRLTVL.

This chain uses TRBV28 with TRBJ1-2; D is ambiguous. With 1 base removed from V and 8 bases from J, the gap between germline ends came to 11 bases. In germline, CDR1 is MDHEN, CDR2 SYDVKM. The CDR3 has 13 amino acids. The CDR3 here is CASSLSQARGYTF. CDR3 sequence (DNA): TGTGCCAGCAGTTTATCCCAGGCCCGGGGCTACACCTTC.

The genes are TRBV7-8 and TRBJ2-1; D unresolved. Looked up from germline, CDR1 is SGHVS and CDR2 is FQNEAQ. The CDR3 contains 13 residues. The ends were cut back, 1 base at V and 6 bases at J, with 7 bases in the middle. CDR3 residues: CASSLVPGNEQFF. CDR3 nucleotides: TGTGCCAGCAGCTTAGTTCCTGGCAATGAGCAGTTCTTC.